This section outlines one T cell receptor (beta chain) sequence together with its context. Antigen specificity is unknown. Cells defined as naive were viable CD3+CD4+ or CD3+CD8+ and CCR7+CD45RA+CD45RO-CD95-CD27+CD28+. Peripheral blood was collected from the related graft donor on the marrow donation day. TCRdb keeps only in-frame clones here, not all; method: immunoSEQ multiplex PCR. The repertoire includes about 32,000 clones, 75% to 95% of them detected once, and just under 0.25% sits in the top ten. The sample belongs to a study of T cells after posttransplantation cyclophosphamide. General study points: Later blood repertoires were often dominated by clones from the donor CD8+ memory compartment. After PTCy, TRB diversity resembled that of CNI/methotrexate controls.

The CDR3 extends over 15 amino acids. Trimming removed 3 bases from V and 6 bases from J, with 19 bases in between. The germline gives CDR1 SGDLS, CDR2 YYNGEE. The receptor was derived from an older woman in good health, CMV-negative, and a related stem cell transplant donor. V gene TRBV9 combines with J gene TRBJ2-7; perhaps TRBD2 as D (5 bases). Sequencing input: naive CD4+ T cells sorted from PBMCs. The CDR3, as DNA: TGTGCCAGCAGCGCGACAAGACTACCAAACAGCGAGCAGTACTTC. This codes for CASSATRLPNSEQYF.